The 10 T cell receptor beta chains in this list originate from one sample, sequenced in a study of CD4 T cells in relation to SARS-CoV-2 and coronaviruses. Before the COVID-19 pandemic, during about 2011-2019, CD4+ T cells were taken from unexposed donors. The cells were cultured for under twelve days before CD4+ T cells were isolated. For these receptors, no antigen is known. The assay was immunoSEQ multiplex PCR, and TCRdb's table has in-frame clones only and misses some. The table records about 19,000 clones, more than 60% of them present only once. Sequenced sample: CD4+ T cells from PBMCs, cultured in vitro. All receptors derive from a human donor in good health.

The chain is built from TRBV6-2 or TRBV6-3 and TRBJ1-2; a possible D gene is TRBD1 (5 bases). The length of the CDR3 is 14 residues. Germline CDR1 MNHEY, CDR2 SVGEGT. Trimming shortened V by 2 bases and J by 7 bases, and 14 bases separated the two germline ends. The CDR3 region is CASSYHGQGPGYTF. As DNA, the CDR3 is TGTGCCAGCAGTTACCATGGGCAGGGCCCTGGCTACACCTTC.

The gene calls are TRBV18 and TRBJ1-2, with 9 positions matching TRBD1. The CDR3 has 15 amino acids. Germline V gene data show CDR1 as KGHSH and CDR2 as LQKENI. After removal of 3 bases from V and 8 bases from J, the junction contained 10 bases not matched to a gene. CDR3 loop: CASSPGRTGVEGYTF. Written as DNA, the CDR3 is TGTGCCAGCTCACCCGGGCGGACAGGGGTCGAAGGCTACACCTTC. Using reference TRBV18 and TRBJ1-2 for the parts outside the CDR3, the full variable domain is NAGVMQNPRHLVRRRGQEARLRCSPMKGHSHVYWYRQLPEEGLKFMVYLQKENIIDESGMPKERFSAEFPKEGPSILRIQQVVRGDSAAYFCASSPGRTGVEGYTFGSGTRLTVV.

This chain links TRBV20-1 with TRBJ2-7; no clear D. From germline, CDR1 is DFQATT and CDR2 SNEGSKA (reference sequence). The CDR3 has 11 residues. V gave up 4 bases and J gave up 3 bases, with 7 bases separating them. CDR3 in amino acids: CSATASYEQYF. For the CDR3, the DNA is TGCAGTGCTACGGCCAGCTACGAGCAGTACTTC.

V usage is TRBV5-1 and J usage is TRBJ1-1, with D perhaps matching TRBD1 (6 bases). The CDR3 spans 14 residues. Germline V gene sequence: CDR1 SGHRS, CDR2 YFSETQ. The ends were cut back, 4 bases at V and 6 bases at J, with 16 bases in the middle. CDR3 coding DNA: TGCGCCAGCAGCCCAATCGACAGGAGACCTGAAGCTTTCTTT. This encodes CASSPIDRRPEAFF.

This chain links TRBV7-2 with TRBJ2-6; D ambiguous. This CDR3 has 14 residues. Looked up from germline, CDR1 is SGHTA and CDR2 is FQGNSA. Trimming took 5 bases from V and 0 from J, leaving 5 bases between them. The CDR3 sequence is CASSPDSGANVLTF. DNA of the CDR3: TGTGCCAGCAGCCCGGACTCTGGGGCCAACGTCCTGACTTTC.

This chain's CDR3 is CASSLVRVGGREQFF. The CDR3 DNA reads as TGTGCCAGCAGCTTAGTAAGGGTGGGGGGGCGTGAGCAGTTCTTC. The gene calls are TRBV7-2 and TRBJ2-1; D is perhaps TRBD2 (7 bases). Trimming cost V 1 base and J 9 bases, with 16 bases left between them. The CDR3 extends over 15 amino acids. Germline lookup yields CDR1 SGHTA and CDR2 FQGNSA.

V is TRBV6-4 and J is TRBJ2-3; 8 bases are shared with TRBD1. CDR3 length equals 19 residues. V was clipped by 5 bases and J by 2 bases; unmatched bases: 18. CDR1 is MRHNA, CDR2 SNTAGT, per germline. CDR3 in amino acids: CASSPNLFSGTGVTDTQYF. CDR3 DNA: TGTGCCAGCAGTCCCAACCTCTTTTCCGGGACAGGAGTCACAGATACGCAGTATTTT.

The chain carries TRBV19 and TRBJ1-6; D is unresolved. V lost 5 bases and J 11 bases, leaving 16 bases between the germline ends. CDR3 length: 14 residues. Germline CDR1 and CDR2: LNHDA and SQIVND (reference sequence). The CDR3 protein is CASSDPGLRTPLHF. The CDR3, as DNA: TGTGCCAGTAGTGATCCGGGCCTCAGGACACCCCTCCACTTT.

The chain carries TRBV2 and TRBJ2-1; D might be TRBD2 (6 bases). Deletions cut 8 bases from V and 8 bases from J, with 22 bases between. From germline, CDR1 is SNHLY and CDR2 FYNNEI. The length of the CDR3 is 15 residues. In nucleotides, the CDR3 is TGTGCCAGCTTGGGAGGACTCCAATTAATGGATGAGCAGTTCTTC. Translated: CASLGGLQLMDEQFF.

The chain employs TRBV5-5 and TRBJ1-1, with D perhaps matching TRBD1 (6 bases). CDR3 length: 15 residues. V was cut by 2 bases and J by 1 base, with 12 bases left in between. From germline, CDR1 is SGHKS and CDR2 YYEKEE (reference sequence). In nucleotides, the CDR3 is TGTGCCAGCAGCTTACTGACAGGATGGAACACTGAAGCTTTCTTT. This encodes CASSLLTGWNTEAFF.